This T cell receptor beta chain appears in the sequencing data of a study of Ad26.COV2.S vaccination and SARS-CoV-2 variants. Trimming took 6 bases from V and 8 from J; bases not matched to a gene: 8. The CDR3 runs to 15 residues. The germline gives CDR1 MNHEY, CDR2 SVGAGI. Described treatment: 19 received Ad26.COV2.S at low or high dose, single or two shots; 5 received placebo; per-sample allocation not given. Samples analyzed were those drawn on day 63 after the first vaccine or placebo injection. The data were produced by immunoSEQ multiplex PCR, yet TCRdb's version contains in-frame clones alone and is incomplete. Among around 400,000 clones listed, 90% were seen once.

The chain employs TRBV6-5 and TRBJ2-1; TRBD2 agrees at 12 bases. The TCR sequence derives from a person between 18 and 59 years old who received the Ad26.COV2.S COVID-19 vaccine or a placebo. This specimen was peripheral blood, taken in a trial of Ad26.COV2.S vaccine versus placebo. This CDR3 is CASSRGLAGLYEQFF. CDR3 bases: TGTGCCAGCAGCCGTGGACTAGCGGGACTCTATGAGCAGTTCTTC.